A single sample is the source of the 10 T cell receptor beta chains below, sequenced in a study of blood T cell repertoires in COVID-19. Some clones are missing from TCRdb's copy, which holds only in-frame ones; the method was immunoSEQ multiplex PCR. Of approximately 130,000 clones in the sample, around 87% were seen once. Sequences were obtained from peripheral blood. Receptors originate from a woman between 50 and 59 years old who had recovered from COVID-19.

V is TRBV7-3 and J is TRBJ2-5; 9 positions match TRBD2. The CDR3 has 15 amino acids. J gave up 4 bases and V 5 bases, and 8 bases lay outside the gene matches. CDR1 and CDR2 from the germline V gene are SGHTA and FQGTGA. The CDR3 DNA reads TGTGCCAGCAGCACGGGACTAGCAGGAAGAGAGACCCAGTACTTC. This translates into CASSTGLAGRETQYF.

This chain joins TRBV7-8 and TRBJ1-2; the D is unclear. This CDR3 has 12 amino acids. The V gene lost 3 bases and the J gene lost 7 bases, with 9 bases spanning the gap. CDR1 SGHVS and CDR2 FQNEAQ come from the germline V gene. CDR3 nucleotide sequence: TGTGCCAGCAGCTTGGAGGAGGCTGGCTACACCTTC. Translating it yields CASSLEEAGYTF.

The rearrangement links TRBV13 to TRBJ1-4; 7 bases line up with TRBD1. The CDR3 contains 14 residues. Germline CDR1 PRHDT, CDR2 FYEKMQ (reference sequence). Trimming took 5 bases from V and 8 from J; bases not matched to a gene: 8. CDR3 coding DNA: TGTGCCAGCAGCCTCGGGACAGTAGGGGAAAAACTGTTTTTT. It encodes CASSLGTVGEKLFF.

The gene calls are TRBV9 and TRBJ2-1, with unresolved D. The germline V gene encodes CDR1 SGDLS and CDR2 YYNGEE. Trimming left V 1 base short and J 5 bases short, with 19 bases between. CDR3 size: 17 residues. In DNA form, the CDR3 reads TGTGCCAGCAGCGTATTCGGTTCGTCTTCATCCAACAATGAGCAGTTCTTC. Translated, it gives CASSVFGSSSSNNEQFF.

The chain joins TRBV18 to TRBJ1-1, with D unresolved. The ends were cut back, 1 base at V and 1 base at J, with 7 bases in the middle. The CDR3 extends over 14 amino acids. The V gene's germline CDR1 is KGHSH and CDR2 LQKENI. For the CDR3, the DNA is TGTGCCAGCTCACCACTTTCAGGGAACACTGAAGCTTTCTTT. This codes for CASSPLSGNTEAFF.

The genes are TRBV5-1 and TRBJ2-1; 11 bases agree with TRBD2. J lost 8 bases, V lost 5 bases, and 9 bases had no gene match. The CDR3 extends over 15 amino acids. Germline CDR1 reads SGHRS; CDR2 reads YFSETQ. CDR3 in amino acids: CASSTTGTSGDEQFF. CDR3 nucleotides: TGCGCCAGCAGTACTACCGGGACTAGCGGTGATGAGCAGTTCTTC.

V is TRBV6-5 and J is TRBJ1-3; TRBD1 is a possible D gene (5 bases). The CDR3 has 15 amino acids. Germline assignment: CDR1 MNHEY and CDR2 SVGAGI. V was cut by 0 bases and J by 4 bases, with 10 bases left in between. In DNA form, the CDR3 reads TGTGCCAGCAGTTACTCTGGGGGACTCGGAAACACCATATATTTT. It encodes CASSYSGGLGNTIYF.

As DNA, the CDR3 is TGTGCCAGCAGTCGAACTAGCAGGTCCTACAATGAGCAGTTCTTC. This translates into CASSRTSRSYNEQFF. J is TRBJ2-1 and V is TRBV2; the D gene is possibly TRBD2 (6 bases). The CDR3 loop spans 15 amino acids. V was shortened by 5 bases and J by 1 base, with 12 bases between the two germline ends. From germline, CDR1 is SNHLY and CDR2 FYNNEI.

The CDR3 DNA is TGTGCCAGCAGCGTGGGCCTAGCGGGATCAGATACGCAGTATTTT. Translated: CASSVGLAGSDTQYF. The chain couples TRBV11-3 to TRBJ2-3; TRBD2 agrees at 9 bases. Unmatched junction bases numbered 7, after V lost 5 bases and J lost 4 bases. The CDR3 spans 15 residues. The germline gives CDR1 SGHNT, CDR2 YENEEA.

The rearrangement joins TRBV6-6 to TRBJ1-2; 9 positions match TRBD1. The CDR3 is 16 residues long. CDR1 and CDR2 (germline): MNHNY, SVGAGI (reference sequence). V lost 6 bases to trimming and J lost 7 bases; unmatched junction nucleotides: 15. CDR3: CASSQRNTGGAAGYTF. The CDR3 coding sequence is TGTGCCAGCAGCCAACGCAATACAGGGGGCGCAGCTGGCTACACCTTC.